This section outlines one T cell receptor beta chain sequence together with its context. The data stem from a study of blood T cell repertoires in COVID-19. At the level of the study: Material from acute and convalescent COVID-19 was sourced from the United States, Italy and Spain. Sources were T cells, B-cell-depleted T cells, or PBMCs; the material itself was cDNA or gDNA.

Germline-derived CDR1 and CDR2 are LGHDT and YNNKEL (reference sequence). This CDR3 has 15 amino acids. V was shortened by 4 bases and J by 4 bases, with 13 bases between the two germline ends. Original methodology: How many nucleated cells were present was estimated from reference gene primer amplification. TCRdb's table, derived via immunoSEQ multiplex PCR, lists solely in-frame clones and lacks some. Clone size and the V and J calls come from that table; the DNA yielded D and trimming. The sample consists of roughly 390,000 clones, about 85% of them appearing once. The sequenced sample was peripheral blood. This receptor was obtained from a woman younger than 35 with acute or convalescent COVID-19. The chain combines TRBV3-1 (or the pseudogene TRBV3-2) with TRBJ2-2; possibly TRBD1 for D (6 bases). CDR3 sequence (DNA): TGTGCCAGCAGCCTTCGACAGGCGGGCACCGGGGAGCTGTTTTTT. Translation gives CASSLRQAGTGELFF.